This TCR beta chain was observed in a study of blood T cell repertoires in COVID-19. Looking at the study overall: Acute and convalescent COVID-19 samples came from the United States, Italy and Spain. Sources were T cells, B-cell-depleted T cells, or PBMCs; the material itself was cDNA or gDNA.

Authors' data handling: By means of reference gene primer amplification, nucleated cell counts were estimated. Assay: immunoSEQ multiplex PCR; the TCRdb copy retains only in-frame clones and omits some. V and J calls and clone size come straight from that table; D and trimming were deduced from the DNA. The sample has 300,000 to 450,000 clones, around 87% seen once. Trimming stripped 1 base from V and 7 bases from J, with 20 bases between. The CDR3 has 18 amino acids. Germline V gene data show CDR1 as SGHVS and CDR2 as FNYEAQ. One Seattle source followed patients from active infection through their disease course.

The gene calls are TRBV7-6 and TRBJ1-6; D is unresolved. The sequencing input was peripheral blood. This clonotype was obtained from a woman aged 25 to 39 with COVID-19, enrolled during active disease. The CDR3 nucleotides read TGTGCCAGCAGCTTAGATGGTGGAGGTGGAATGAGCAATTCACCCCTCCACTTT. Translating it yields CASSLDGGGGMSNSPLHF. The complete variable domain, with remaining parts taken from reference TRBV7-6 and TRBJ1-6, reads GAGVSQSPRYKVTKRGQDVALRCDPISGHVSLYWYRQALGQGPEFLTYFNYEAQQDKSGLPNDRFSAERPEGSISTLTIQRTEQRDSAMYRCASSLDGGGGMSNSPLHFGNGTRLTVT.